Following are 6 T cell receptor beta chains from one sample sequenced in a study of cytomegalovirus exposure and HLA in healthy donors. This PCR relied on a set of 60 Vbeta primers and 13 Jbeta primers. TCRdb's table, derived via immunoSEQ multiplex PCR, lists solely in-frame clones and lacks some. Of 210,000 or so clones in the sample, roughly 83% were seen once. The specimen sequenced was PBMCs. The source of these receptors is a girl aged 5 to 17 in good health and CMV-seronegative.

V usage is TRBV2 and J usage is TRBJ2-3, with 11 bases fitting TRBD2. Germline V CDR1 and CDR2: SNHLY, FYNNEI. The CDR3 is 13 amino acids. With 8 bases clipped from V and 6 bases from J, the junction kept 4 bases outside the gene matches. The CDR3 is CASVSGGADTQYF. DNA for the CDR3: TGTGCCAGCGTTAGCGGGGGGGCCGATACGCAGTATTTT.

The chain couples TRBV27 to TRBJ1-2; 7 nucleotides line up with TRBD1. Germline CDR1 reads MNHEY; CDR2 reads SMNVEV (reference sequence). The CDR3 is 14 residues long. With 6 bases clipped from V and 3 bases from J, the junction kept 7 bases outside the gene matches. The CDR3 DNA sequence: TGTGCCAGCAGCCCTGCGGACAGGTACTATGGCTACACCTTC. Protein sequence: CASSPADRYYGYTF.

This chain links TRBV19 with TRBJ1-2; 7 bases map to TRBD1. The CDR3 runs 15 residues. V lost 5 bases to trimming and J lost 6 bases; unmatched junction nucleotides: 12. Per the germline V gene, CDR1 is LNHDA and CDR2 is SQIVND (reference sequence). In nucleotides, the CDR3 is TGTGCCAGTAGTTTTCAGGACAGGCGGCTCGATGGCTACACCTTC. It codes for CASSFQDRRLDGYTF.

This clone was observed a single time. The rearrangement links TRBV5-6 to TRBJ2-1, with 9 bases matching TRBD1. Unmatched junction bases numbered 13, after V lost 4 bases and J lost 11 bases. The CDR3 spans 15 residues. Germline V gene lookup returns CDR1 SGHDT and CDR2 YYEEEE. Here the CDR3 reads CASSRGTGRIVKQFF. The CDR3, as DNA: TGTGCCAGCAGCCGCGGGACAGGGCGCATCGTGAAGCAGTTCTTC.

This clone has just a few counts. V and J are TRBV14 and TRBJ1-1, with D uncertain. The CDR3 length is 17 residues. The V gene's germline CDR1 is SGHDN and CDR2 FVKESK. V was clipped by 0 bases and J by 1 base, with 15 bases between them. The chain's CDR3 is CASSQEAMVRANTEAFF. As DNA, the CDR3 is TGTGCCAGCAGCCAAGAGGCTATGGTGCGGGCGAACACTGAAGCTTTCTTT.

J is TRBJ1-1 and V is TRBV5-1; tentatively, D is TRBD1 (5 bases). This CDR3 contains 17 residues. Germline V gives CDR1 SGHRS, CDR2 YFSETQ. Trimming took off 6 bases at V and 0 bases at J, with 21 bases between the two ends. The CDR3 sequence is CASTLDSTAHMNTEAFF. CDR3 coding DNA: TGCGCCAGCACCCTGGATTCGACAGCTCACATGAACACTGAAGCTTTCTTT.